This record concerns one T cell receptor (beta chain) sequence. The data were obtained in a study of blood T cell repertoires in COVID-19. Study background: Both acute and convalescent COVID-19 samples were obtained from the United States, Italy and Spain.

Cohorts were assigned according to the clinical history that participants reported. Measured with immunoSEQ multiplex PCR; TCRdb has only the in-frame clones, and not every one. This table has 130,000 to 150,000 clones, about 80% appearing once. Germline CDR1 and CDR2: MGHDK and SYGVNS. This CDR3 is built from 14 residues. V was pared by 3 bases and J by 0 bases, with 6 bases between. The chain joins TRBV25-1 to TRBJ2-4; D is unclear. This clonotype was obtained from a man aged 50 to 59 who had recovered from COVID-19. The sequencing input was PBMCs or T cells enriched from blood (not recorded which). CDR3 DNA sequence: TGTGCCAGCAGTGAGTCCGTAGCCAAAAACATTCAGTACTTC. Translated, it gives CASSESVAKNIQYF. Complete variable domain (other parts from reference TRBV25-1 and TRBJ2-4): EADIYQTPRYLVIGTGKKITLECSQTMGHDKMYWYQQDPGMELHLIHYSYGVNSTEKGDLSSESTVSRIRTEHFPLTLESARPSHTSQYLCASSESVAKNIQYFGAGTRLSVL.